These 13 T cell receptor beta chains were all obtained from the same sample, sequenced in a study of cytomegalovirus exposure and HLA in healthy donors. Sequencing was performed with immunoSEQ multiplex PCR; in TCRdb, only in-frame clones are kept and a portion is missing. The sample has around 150,000 clones; approximately 96% are singletons. Sample: PBMCs. These receptors all stem from a woman under 30 in good health and CMV-seronegative.

V is TRBV10-3 and J is TRBJ1-1, with D perhaps TRBD1 (6 bases). This CDR3 region has 16 residues. Looked up from germline, CDR1 is ENHRY and CDR2 is SYGVKD. With 2 bases removed from V and 2 bases from J, the gap between germline ends came to 15 bases. CDR3 region: CAISEEGRGFNTEAFF. DNA of the CDR3: TGTGCCATCAGTGAGGAGGGCAGGGGTTTTAACACTGAAGCTTTCTTT.

V and J are TRBV5-8 and TRBJ1-1; the D is unclear. The CDR3 is 14 residues long. Germline CDR1 reads SGHTS; CDR2 reads YDEGEE. V shed 4 bases and J shed 1 base, with 11 bases lying between them. The CDR3 spells CASSPPAGNTEAFF. The CDR3 coding sequence is TGTGCCAGCAGCCCACCCGCCGGGAACACTGAAGCTTTCTTT. Combining the CDR3 with reference TRBV5-8 and TRBJ1-1 gives the whole variable domain EAGVTQSPTHLIKTRGQQATLRCSPISGHTSVYWYQQALGLGLQFLLWYDEGEERNRGNFPPRFSGRQFPNYSSELNVNALELEDSALYLCASSPPAGNTEAFFGQGTRLTVV.

This chain links TRBV29-1 with TRBJ1-1, with D perhaps matching TRBD1 (5 bases). Germline CDR1 reads SQVTM; CDR2 reads ANQGSEA. V was pared by 1 base and J by 5 bases, with 17 bases between. CDR3 size: 15 residues. The CDR3 sequence is CSVEGLARAGTEAFF. CDR3 DNA sequence: TGCAGCGTTGAAGGGCTGGCCAGGGCGGGAACTGAAGCTTTCTTT.

The gene calls are TRBV7-2 and TRBJ2-7; TRBD1 matches 10 bases. Germline CDR1 and CDR2: SGHTA and FQGNSA. The CDR3 length is 13 residues. With V trimmed by 6 bases and J by 5 bases, 4 bases remained unmatched. CDR3 region: CASRGQGLNEQYF. CDR3 nucleotide sequence: TGTGCCAGCAGGGGACAGGGGTTGAACGAGCAGTACTTC. The full variable domain, its missing parts supplied by reference TRBV7-2 and TRBJ2-7, is GAGVSQSPSNKVTEKGKDVELRCDPISGHTALYWYRQSLGQGLEFLIYFQGNSAPDKSGLPSDRFSAERTGGSVSTLTIQRTQQEDSAVYLCASRGQGLNEQYFGPGTRLTVT.

The rearrangement links TRBV5-1 to TRBJ2-2; 7 bases align to TRBD2. In germline, CDR1 is SGHRS, CDR2 YFSETQ. The CDR3 has 14 amino acids. J was trimmed by 6 bases and V by 4 bases; bases with no gene match: 6. The CDR3 nucleotides read TGCGCCAGCAGCGAAGGTGGGGGGGCCGGGGAGCTGTTTTTT. Translating gives CASSEGGGAGELFF.

The chain joins TRBV19 to TRBJ2-3, with D perhaps matching TRBD2 (6 bases). CDR3 length equals 17 residues. Trimming took off 3 bases at V and 5 bases at J, with 21 bases between the two ends. Germline CDR1 LNHDA, CDR2 SQIVND (reference sequence). CDR3: CASSIRAASDIGDTQYF. The CDR3 coding sequence is TGTGCCAGTAGTATCCGGGCGGCTAGCGATATCGGAGATACGCAGTATTTT.

This CDR3 reads CASSGVGTEHNSPLHF. The CDR3 region has the DNA TGTGCCAGCAGCGGGGTTGGGACAGAGCATAATTCACCCCTCCACTTT. The rearrangement uses TRBV4-2 and TRBJ1-6; 7 nucleotides align to TRBD1. The CDR3 loop spans 16 amino acids. Unmatched junction bases numbered 9, after V lost 5 bases and J lost 5 bases. Germline CDR1 reads LGHNA; CDR2 reads YNFKEQ.

V and J are TRBV9 and TRBJ2-5, with TRBD1 matching over 11 bases. Unmatched junction bases numbered 6, after V lost 3 bases and J lost 5 bases. The CDR3 is 15 residues long. Per germline, CDR1 SGDLS and CDR2 YYNGEE. CDR3 loop: CASSARTGGSETQYF. CDR3 coding DNA: TGTGCCAGCAGCGCCAGGACAGGGGGCAGTGAGACCCAGTACTTC.

V usage is TRBV4-1 and J usage is TRBJ2-7; D possibly corresponds to TRBD1 (6 bases). This CDR3 spans 15 amino acids. Germline CDR1 is MGHRA and CDR2 is YSYEKL. The V end was cut by 4 bases, the J end by 0 bases, with 13 bases between. The CDR3 loop reads CASSLFGTNSYEQYF. CDR3 nucleotides: TGCGCCAGCAGCCTCTTCGGGACAAACTCCTACGAGCAGTACTTC.

The chain is built from TRBV9 and TRBJ1-3; D possibly corresponds to TRBD1 (6 bases). This CDR3 region has 15 residues. Deletions cut 3 bases from V and 4 bases from J, with 14 bases between. The germline V gene has CDR1 SGDLS and CDR2 YYNGEE. The CDR3 sequence is CASSDHGTGGNTIYF. The CDR3 DNA reads as TGTGCCAGCAGCGATCACGGAACAGGGGGAAACACCATATATTTT. Full variable domain (remainder filled in from reference TRBV9 and TRBJ1-3): DSGVTQTPKHLITATGQRVTLRCSPRSGDLSVYWYQQSLDQGLQFLIQYYNGEERAKGNILERFSAQQFPDLHSELNLSSLELGDSALYFCASSDHGTGGNTIYFGEGSWLTVV.

This chain links TRBV6-5 with TRBJ2-3, with 7 bases fitting TRBD1. In germline, CDR1 is MNHEY, CDR2 SVGAGI. This CDR3 spans 15 amino acids. V lost 0 bases to trimming and J lost 2 bases; unmatched junction nucleotides: 2. The CDR3 spells CASSYSQGNTDTQYF. As DNA, the CDR3 is TGTGCCAGCAGTTACTCACAGGGGAACACAGATACGCAGTATTTT.

The chain recombines TRBV2 with TRBJ1-2, with 7 bases aligning to TRBD1. The CDR3 consists of 15 residues. The V gene end was trimmed by 6 bases and the J gene end by 4 bases; junction bases not matched to a gene: 11. Germline V lookup: CDR1 SNHLY, CDR2 FYNNEI. The CDR3 sequence: CASRDPSGTVYGYTF. CDR3 bases: TGTGCCAGCAGGGATCCCTCCGGGACAGTCTATGGCTACACCTTC.

The chain recombines TRBV23-1 with TRBJ2-7, with 7 bases fitting TRBD1. TRBV23-1 is an open reading frame, and its role is uncertain. V was pared by 11 bases and J by 0 bases, with 10 bases of the junction left unmatched. CDR3 size: 14 residues. The CDR3 DNA follows: TGCGCCCGTGATCACAGGGGAACCTCCTACGAGCAGTACTTC. This translates into CARDHRGTSYEQYF.